This T cell receptor (beta chain) emerged from a study of blood T cell repertoires in COVID-19. Background on the study: Acute and convalescent COVID-19 specimens originated in the United States, Italy and Spain. Nucleic acid was either cDNA or gDNA, and it came from T cells, B-cell-depleted T cells, or PBMCs.

As handled by the study authors: Nucleated cell number was recorded as an estimate derived from reference gene primer amplification. The repertoire was sequenced with immunoSEQ multiplex PCR; TCRdb's copy has only in-frame clones and lacks some. Clone size and V and J calls were adopted from that table, with D and trimming inferred from the DNA. The repertoire holds 150,000 to 200,000 clones, with approximately 90% as singletons. Trimming removed 8 bases at V and 5 bases at J, with 18 bases between. CDR3 length equals 14 residues. The germline V gene has CDR1 WSHSY and CDR2 SAAADI. The sequence came from a man between 18 and 35 years old with acute or convalescent COVID-19. The sample taken for sequencing was peripheral blood. V is TRBV10-2 and J is TRBJ2-5, with D perhaps matching TRBD1 (6 bases). CDR3 in amino acids: CASQHLGAGETQYF. The CDR3 DNA is TGCGCCAGCCAACATTTGGGGGCCGGGGAGACCCAGTACTTC.